This T cell receptor (beta chain) comes out of a study of CD8 T cells in Susac syndrome. General study results and limits: CD8+ clones in Susac expanded most in TEMRA cells and active patients.

Fulfillment of recently defined diagnostic criteria for definite or probable disease was shown by the patients with Susac syndrome. Isolation of CD8+ and CD4+ T cells was performed negatively, whereas enrichment of TEMRA cells was done by FACS. Random hexamers were used to reverse transcribe 0.5 to 1 ug of RNA. One entry per CDR3 protein, called by TCRdb with MiXCR from the immunoSEQ multiplex PCR reads. The sample consists of 200,000 or so distinct CDR3 sequences, more than 85% of them appearing once. V trimming: 6 bases; J trimming: 2 bases; junction bases outside the gene matches: 4. Germline CDR1 SNHLY, CDR2 FYNNEI. CDR3 size: 14 residues. As for this clonotype: Its antigen remains unidentified.

The sequence came from a human donor with Susac syndrome. Sequencing was done on a sample of CD8+ T cells from PBMCs. The V call is TRBV2, the J call TRBJ2-3, with 8 positions matching TRBD2. CDR3 sequence reads: CASRAGGNTDTQYF. As DNA, the CDR3 is TGTGCCAGCAGGGCGGGAGGAAACACAGATACGCAGTATTTT.